These 12 T cell receptor beta chains were all obtained from the same sample, sequenced in a study of T cell responses to AZD1222 COVID-19 vaccine. Generated by immunoSEQ multiplex PCR, the TCRdb table keeps only in-frame clones and is missing some. The sample lists 50,000 to 55,000 clones; 87% were seen once. This sample comprised peripheral blood, obtained 28 days after the second AZD1222 dose. The receptors shown here come from an adult who received the AZD1222 COVID-19 vaccine.

This chain uses TRBV9 with TRBJ2-5; D gene uncertain. Germline V lookup: CDR1 SGDLS, CDR2 YYNGEE. The CDR3 covers 16 residues. Trimming cost V 0 bases and J 2 bases, with 14 bases left between them. The CDR3 loop is CASSVAVGPGQETQYF. In nucleotides, the CDR3 is TGTGCCAGCAGCGTAGCAGTTGGGCCGGGTCAAGAGACCCAGTACTTC.

This chain joins TRBV2 and TRBJ2-2; D remains unclear. Germline-derived CDR1 and CDR2 are SNHLY and FYNNEI. The CDR3 has 16 amino acids. With 0 bases removed from V and 2 bases from J, the gap between germline ends came to 10 bases. CDR3 residues: CASSEALRLNTGELFF. CDR3 sequence (DNA): TGTGCCAGCAGTGAAGCGCTCCGGCTAAACACCGGGGAGCTGTTTTTT.

The rearrangement joins TRBV1 to TRBJ1-2; TRBD1 reflects the table's D call only, with no check against the DNA. TRBV1 is a pseudogene locus. This CDR3 spans 17 amino acids. The DNA for the CDR3 is TGCACCAGCAGCCAAGGGCAGGGGGCGTCTCACGGCTATGGCTACACCTTC. Its translation: CTSSQGQGASHGYGYTF.

This chain uses TRBV6-5 with TRBJ2-7; D uncertain. V was trimmed by 2 bases and J by 2 bases, leaving 10 bases between them. The CDR3 has 14 residues. Per the germline V gene, CDR1 is MNHEY and CDR2 is SVGAGI. The DNA for the CDR3 is TGTGCCAGCAGTTACAATGTCGGTCCCTACGAGCAGTACTTC. This encodes CASSYNVGPYEQYF.

The V and J genes are TRBV11-2 and TRBJ2-5; D call uncertain. The CDR3 totals 15 residues. CDR1 and CDR2 from the germline V gene are SGHAT and FQNNGV. Trimming removed 4 bases from V and 3 bases from J, with 15 bases in between. CDR3 protein: CASSSRGSREETQYF. The CDR3, as DNA: TGTGCCAGCAGCTCCCGCGGTAGCCGGGAAGAGACCCAGTACTTC.

The chain recombines TRBV27 with TRBJ2-1, with 7 nucleotides matching TRBD1. Looked up from germline, CDR1 is MNHEY and CDR2 is SMNVEV (reference sequence). J lost 1 base, V lost 7 bases, and 7 bases had no gene match. The CDR3 extends over 15 amino acids. The DNA of the CDR3 is TGTGCCAGCACCACCGCCAGGGGGTCCTACAATGAGCAGTTCTTC. Translated: CASTTARGSYNEQFF.

The chain uses TRBV3-1 (or the pseudogene TRBV3-2) and TRBJ2-2, with D perhaps TRBD1 (5 bases). This CDR3 has 14 amino acids. Germline CDR1 reads LGHDT; CDR2 reads YNNKEL (reference sequence). V lost 9 bases, J lost 4 bases, and 15 bases lay in between. The CDR3 DNA sequence: TGTGCCAGAGGGGCACAAGAGAGCACCGGGGAGCTGTTTTTT. As protein: CARGAQESTGELFF.

The chain couples TRBV18 to TRBJ1-1; tentative D call: TRBD1 (5 bases). Trimming shortened V by 2 bases and J by 1 base, and 11 bases separated the two germline ends. Germline V gene sequence: CDR1 KGHSH, CDR2 LQKENI. The CDR3 is 15 amino acids. The CDR3 reads CASSPIPGGNTEAFF. CDR3 DNA sequence: TGTGCCAGCTCACCAATCCCGGGGGGGAACACTGAAGCTTTCTTT.

Here the CDR3 DNA reads TGTGCCAGCACTGGGGTCAGGGCCACAGATACGCAGTATTTT. Translated: CASTGVRATDTQYF. The chain employs TRBV2 and TRBJ2-3, with a weak D call TRBD1 (5 bases). The CDR3 extends over 14 amino acids. V was trimmed by 7 bases and J by 2 bases, leaving 13 bases between them. Germline CDR1 reads SNHLY; CDR2 reads FYNNEI.

In its sample, this clone was seen once. This chain links TRBV6-5 with TRBJ1-5; the D gene is possibly TRBD1 (5 bases). The CDR3 has 15 residues. Deletions cut 7 bases from V and 5 bases from J, with 18 bases between. Germline CDR1 is MNHEY and CDR2 is SVGAGI. CDR3 loop: CASKWESGSDQPQHF. Here the CDR3 DNA reads TGTGCCAGCAAGTGGGAGTCAGGGTCCGATCAGCCCCAGCATTTT.

This clone was recorded only once. V gene TRBV7-8 combines with J gene TRBJ2-3; D possibly matches TRBD1 or TRBD2 (5 bases each). Germline assignment: CDR1 SGHVS and CDR2 FQNEAQ. V dropped 5 bases and J dropped 4 bases, with 13 bases sitting between them. This CDR3 has 14 amino acids. The CDR3 sequence: CASSPPGRADTQYF. The CDR3 bases are TGTGCCAGCAGCCCCCCGGGGCGAGCAGATACGCAGTATTTT.

A remark on this clone: The same CDR3 also results from other DNA sequences found in this sample. The gene calls are TRBV2 and TRBJ2-5; 11 bases are a match to TRBD2. There are 15 residues in the CDR3. Germline values: CDR1 SNHLY, CDR2 FYNNEI. The junction had 3 bases not matched to a gene; V was cut back by 4 bases and J by 2 bases. CDR3 nucleotide sequence: TGTGCCAGCAGTGGGACTAGCGGGTATCAAGAGACCCAGTACTTC. It specifies CASSGTSGYQETQYF. The full variable domain, rest sourced from reference TRBV2 and TRBJ2-5, is EPEVTQTPSHQVTQMGQEVILRCVPISNHLYFYWYRQILGQKVEFLVSFYNNEISEKSEIFDDQFSVERPDGSNFTLKIRSTKLEDSAMYFCASSGTSGYQETQYFGPGTRLLVL.